This T cell receptor (beta chain) came from a study of blood T cell repertoires in COVID-19. Germline values: CDR1 LNHDA, CDR2 SQIVND (reference sequence). Trimming removed 6 bases at V and 1 base at J, with 15 bases between. The CDR3 runs to 15 residues. Individuals drawn from 20 to 30 US areas were roughly 18 to 89 years old. Participant reports of clinical history set cohort assignment. Some clones are missing from TCRdb's copy, which holds only in-frame ones; the method was immunoSEQ multiplex PCR. The table records hundreds of thousands of clones, 88% of them present only once. The genes are TRBV19 and TRBJ1-1; D not certain. The source is a woman younger than 45 who had recovered from COVID-19. Sequencing was performed on PBMCs or T cells enriched from blood (not recorded which). This chain's CDR3 is CASRHTGFPNTEAFF. The DNA for the CDR3 is TGTGCCAGTAGGCACACCGGGTTTCCGAACACTGAAGCTTTCTTT.